The sequence of this T cell receptor beta chain was determined in a study of T cell repertoires in cytomegalovirus infection. Overall study context: Indications came from public TCR beta signatures; they pointed to CMV infection and to a matching HLA type. Whole-study findings and limits: Ex vivo, HLA-C-restricted CMV-specific TCR beta clonotypes prevailed over the rest of the response.

This clonotype came up many times. The antigen is unknown. TCRdb analysed the reads with MiXCR anew, one entry per CDR3 protein. This sample has some 940,000 distinct CDR3 sequences, with roughly 30% found just once. This clonotype originated in a human donor in good health (CMV status not recorded). Some clones in this sample may be carry-over from other donors' samples. The starting material was cultured CD8+ T cells from PBMCs, obtained from culture after CMV antigen stimulation.

CDR3 region: CASSLALGDRSTEAFF. CDR3 nucleotides: TGTGCCAGCAGCTTAGCTTTGGGGGACAGGAGCACTGAAGCTTTCTTT. J is TRBJ1-1 and V is TRBV7-6, with 8 bases lining up with TRBD1. This CDR3 comprises 16 residues. Per the germline V gene, CDR1 is SGHVS and CDR2 is FNYEAQ. The J segment lost 4 bases and the V segment lost 0 bases, leaving 7 bases of the junction unmatched.